This T cell receptor (beta chain) was sequenced in a study of neurological immune-mediated disorders. From the 5' RACE reads, TCRdb called clonotypes with MiXCR, one entry per CDR3 protein. The sample lists tens of thousands of distinct CDR3 sequences; 9% to 14% were seen once. This clonotype was detected a few times. Source material: PBMCs. The receptor was isolated from a woman aged 60 to 75 in good health.

The CDR3 region has the DNA TGTGCCAGTAGTATAGCCGGGGGAAATGGAAACACCATATATTTT. Its protein product is CASSIAGGNGNTIYF. This chain connects TRBV19 to TRBJ1-3; possible D gene TRBD1, 5 bases. The CDR3 length is 15 residues. CDR1 and CDR2 (germline): LNHDA, SQIVND (reference sequence). The V gene lost 1 base and the J gene lost 3 bases, with 10 bases spanning the gap.